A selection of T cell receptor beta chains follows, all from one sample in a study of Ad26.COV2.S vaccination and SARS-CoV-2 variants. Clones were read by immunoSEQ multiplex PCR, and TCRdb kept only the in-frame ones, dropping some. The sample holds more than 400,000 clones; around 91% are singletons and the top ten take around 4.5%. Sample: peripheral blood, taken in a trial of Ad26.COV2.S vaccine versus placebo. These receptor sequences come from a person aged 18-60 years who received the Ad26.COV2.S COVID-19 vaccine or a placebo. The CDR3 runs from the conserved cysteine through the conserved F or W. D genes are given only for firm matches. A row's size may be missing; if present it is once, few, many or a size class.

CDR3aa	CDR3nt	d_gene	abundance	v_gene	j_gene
CASSLVLDRSDSDTDTQYF	TGTGCCAGCAGCTTAGTACTGGACAGGTCTGACTCTGATACAGATACGCAGTATTTT	TRBD1	.	TRBV11-2	TRBJ2-3
CATSAPVSNQPQHF	TGTGCCACCAGTGCACCGGTAAGCAATCAGCCCCAGCATTTT	.	.	TRBV24-1	TRBJ1-5
CSGTGPSGTYNEQFF	TGCAGCGGCACTGGCCCTTCAGGGACCTACAATGAGCAGTTCTTC	.	once	TRBV29-1	TRBJ2-1
CASSLRTGGTDTQYF	TGTGCCAGCAGCTTAAGGACAGGGGGCACAGATACGCAGTATTTT	.	.	TRBV12-1	TRBJ2-3
CASSFEKEREWVNEQFF	TGCGCCAGCAGCTTTGAGAAGGAGCGGGAGTGGGTCAATGAGCAGTTCTTC	TRBD2	.	TRBV5-1	TRBJ2-1
CASSLGSTGGWGNTIYF	TGTGCCAGCAGCTTGGGTTCGACAGGGGGCTGGGGAAACACCATATATTTT	TRBD1	once	TRBV7-2	TRBJ1-3
CARSVGTSSTDTQYF	TGTGCCAGGTCTGTGGGTACCTCTAGCACAGATACGCAGTATTTT	.	.	TRBV21-1	TRBJ2-3
CAWSFSQVYEQYF	TGTGCCTGGAGTTTTTCACAGGTCTACGAGCAGTACTTC	.	.	TRBV30	TRBJ2-7
CASSISVSRDEQYF	TGTGCCAGTAGTATATCCGTGTCCAGGGACGAGCAGTACTTC	.	.	TRBV19	TRBJ2-7
CASSFATSRSDTQYF	TGTGCCAGCAGTTTTGCGACTAGCAGGTCAGATACGCAGTATTTT	TRBD2	.	TRBV28	TRBJ2-3
CASKGGREEYEQYF	TGTGCCAGCAAAGGGGGCCGGGAGGAGTACGAGCAGTACTTC	.	.	TRBV6-5	TRBJ2-7